These T cell receptor beta chains were read from a single sample in a study of CD8 T cells in ankylosing spondylitis. Using its own MiXCR run on the 5' RACE reads, TCRdb lists one record per CDR3 protein. The sample yields hundreds of thousands of distinct CDR3 sequences, under 25% seen once. Source material: blood, either unsorted or a sorted T cell fraction (not recorded which). These receptors were collected from a female donor with ankylosing spondylitis or in good health (not recorded which). The conserved cysteine and the conserved F or W are not part of the CDR3 here.

V gene	CDR3 protein
TRBV6-5	ASSSSDRPVREQY
TRBV7-6	ASSFGLAGSSTDTQY
TRBV10-3	AISESLQPQH
TRBV6-1	ASRGSGRGGDTQY
TRBV7-8	ASSSPRVNEQF
TRBV5-6	ASSLGLVVGLYNEQF
TRBV29-1	SAWGLAGANVLT
TRBV24-1	ATGIAGSEQF
TRBV20-1	SASGGLLSNEQF
TRBV29-1	SVLILRGEETQY
TRBV20-1	SAIRGLAGGLEEQF
TRBV20-1	SASGREGVRNIQY
TRBV6-1	ASSQTTSGSYEQY
TRBV12-3/TRBV12-4	ASNLEGSGYT
TRBV7-2	ASSVTASLMNYGYT
TRBV7-2	ASSPTGGGEQY
TRBV28	ASSRLGQVGDKNIQY
TRBV6-5	ASSYPDRHYGYT
TRBV11-2	ASSHSGSGVEQF
TRBV3-1	ASSQVPYEQY
TRBV5-1	ASSSDGFVGEQY
TRBV6-1	ASSRRDRDDSPLH